This T cell receptor (beta chain) came from a study of cytomegalovirus exposure and HLA in healthy donors. Study summary: The same platform was used for the 130 or so validation repertoires as for the 666 first-cohort repertoires, as reported in a later analysis.

Study-level findings and limits: Reportedly, diagnosis of cytomegalovirus status by the classifier showed high specificity and sensitivity. Usually a TCR sequence was rare, but some public TCRs were found in many donors.

Trimming took off 0 bases at V and 2 bases at J, with 10 bases between the two ends. CDR3 length: 15 amino acids. From germline, CDR1 is SGHRS and CDR2 YFSETQ. Among the 110 or so subjects of the validation cohort, separate from the approximately 670-subject first cohort, were the donors. In regard to this clone: The antigen is unknown.

The repertoire was sequenced with immunoSEQ multiplex PCR; TCRdb's copy has only in-frame clones and lacks some. The repertoire holds 57,000 or so clones, roughly 90% seen once, with about 2% in the top ten. The chain recombines TRBV5-1 with TRBJ2-3; D is unclear. Specimen: PBMCs. This sequence originates from a woman aged 25-40 years in good health and CMV-seronegative. The CDR3 is CASSLGGTSTDTQYF. The CDR3 DNA sequence: TGCGCCAGCAGCTTGGGCGGAACCTCCACAGATACGCAGTATTTT.